Sequencing of this T cell receptor beta chain was carried out in a study of shared clonotypes between healthy human individuals. The wider study: CD8 memory received one plate per donor, CD8 naive two, CD4 memory three and CD4 naive three. Study results and limitations: Clonotype sharing levels among donors were expected to vary with sequencing depth. Among non-shared clonotypes, generation probabilities were lower than among those shared by all four donors.

With V trimmed by 10 bases and J by 5 bases, 8 bases remained unmatched. Germline loops: CDR1 ENHRY, CDR2 SYGVKD. The length of the CDR3 is 13 residues. The assay was immunoSEQ multiplex PCR, and TCRdb's table has in-frame clones only and misses some. Here the sample spans some 660,000 clones, about 80% being singletons. Regarding this clone: Its antigen is still unknown.

The donors, healthy adults who were HIV-negative, had experienced no recent acute infections or vaccinations. Sequenced sample: memory CD4+ T cells sorted from blood. Subset: CD45RA-negative fraction. The rearrangement uses TRBV10-3 and TRBJ2-5, with TRBD1 matching 9 bases. The sequence came from a woman in her twenties or thirties in good health. The CDR3 reads CANAGQGGETQYF. DNA of the CDR3: TGTGCCAACGCGGGACAGGGCGGTGAGACCCAGTACTTC.